The sequence of this TCR beta chain was determined in a study of T cells in Graves' hyperthyroidism and ophthalmopathy. Study-wide results and limits: Ophthalmopathy was separated from stable hyperthyroidism by a 13 V-J model.

Points on this clonotype: Its antigen is undetermined.

Germline trimming cut 0 bases from V and 5 bases from J; bases unmatched to any gene: 3. CDR3 length: 15 residues. Per germline, CDR1 LNHNV and CDR2 YYDKDF (reference sequence). Amplification of TCR beta CDR3 regions used RNA as the template. Primed by the HTBI set, a first-round RT-PCR was run on the TCR CDR3. TCRdb fed the multiplex PCR reads into MiXCR, producing one record per CDR3 protein. The repertoire has approximately 400,000 distinct CDR3 sequences, just under 15% of them found once; the top ten carry 30% to 35%. Graves' hyperthyroidism was deemed stable given no ophthalmopathy progression within 18 months. Newly diagnosed hyperthyroidism, duration under 2 months, in patients aged 18 to 65.

V gene TRBV15 combines with J gene TRBJ2-4; 8 bases map to TRBD1. The material sequenced was blood. This TCR derives from a woman in her 30s with Graves' hyperthyroidism. In nucleotides, the CDR3 is TGTGCCACCAGCAGAGAATTGACAGGGGAAAACATTCAGTACTTC. This sequence encodes CATSRELTGENIQYF.